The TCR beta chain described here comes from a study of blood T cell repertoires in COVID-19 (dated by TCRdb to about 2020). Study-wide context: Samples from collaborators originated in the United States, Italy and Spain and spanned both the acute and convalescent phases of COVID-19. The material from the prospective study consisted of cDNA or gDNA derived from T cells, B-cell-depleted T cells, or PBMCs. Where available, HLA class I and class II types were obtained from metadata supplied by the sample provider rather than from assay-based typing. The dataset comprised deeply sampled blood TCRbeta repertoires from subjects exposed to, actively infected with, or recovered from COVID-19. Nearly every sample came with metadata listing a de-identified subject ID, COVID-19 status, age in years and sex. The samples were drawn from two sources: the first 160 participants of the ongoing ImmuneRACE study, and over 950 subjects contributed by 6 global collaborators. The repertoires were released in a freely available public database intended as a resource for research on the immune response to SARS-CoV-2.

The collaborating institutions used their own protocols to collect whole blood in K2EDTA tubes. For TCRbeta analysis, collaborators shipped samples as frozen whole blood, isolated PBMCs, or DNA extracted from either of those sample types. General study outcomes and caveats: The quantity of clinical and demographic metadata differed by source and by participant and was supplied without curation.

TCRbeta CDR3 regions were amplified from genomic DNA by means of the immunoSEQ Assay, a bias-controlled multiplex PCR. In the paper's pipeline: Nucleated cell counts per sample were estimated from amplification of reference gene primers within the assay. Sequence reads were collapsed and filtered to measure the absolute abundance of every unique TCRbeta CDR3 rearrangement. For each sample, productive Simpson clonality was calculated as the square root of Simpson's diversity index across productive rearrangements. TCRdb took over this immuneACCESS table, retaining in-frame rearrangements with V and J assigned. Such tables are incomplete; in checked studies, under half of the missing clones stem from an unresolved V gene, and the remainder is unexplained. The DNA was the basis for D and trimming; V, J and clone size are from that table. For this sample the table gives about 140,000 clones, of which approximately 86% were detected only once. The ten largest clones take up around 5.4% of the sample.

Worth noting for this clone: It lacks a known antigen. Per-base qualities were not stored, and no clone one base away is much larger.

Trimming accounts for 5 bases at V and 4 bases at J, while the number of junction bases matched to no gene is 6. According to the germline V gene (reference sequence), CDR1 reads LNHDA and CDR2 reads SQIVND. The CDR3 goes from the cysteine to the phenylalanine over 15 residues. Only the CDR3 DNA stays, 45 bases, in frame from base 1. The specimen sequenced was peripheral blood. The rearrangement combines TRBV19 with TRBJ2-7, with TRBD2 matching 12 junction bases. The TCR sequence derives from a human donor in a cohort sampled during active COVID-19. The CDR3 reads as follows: CASSPLAGGLYEQYF. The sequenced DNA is TGTGCCAGTAGTCCGCTAGCGGGAGGGCTTTACGAGCAGTACTTC.